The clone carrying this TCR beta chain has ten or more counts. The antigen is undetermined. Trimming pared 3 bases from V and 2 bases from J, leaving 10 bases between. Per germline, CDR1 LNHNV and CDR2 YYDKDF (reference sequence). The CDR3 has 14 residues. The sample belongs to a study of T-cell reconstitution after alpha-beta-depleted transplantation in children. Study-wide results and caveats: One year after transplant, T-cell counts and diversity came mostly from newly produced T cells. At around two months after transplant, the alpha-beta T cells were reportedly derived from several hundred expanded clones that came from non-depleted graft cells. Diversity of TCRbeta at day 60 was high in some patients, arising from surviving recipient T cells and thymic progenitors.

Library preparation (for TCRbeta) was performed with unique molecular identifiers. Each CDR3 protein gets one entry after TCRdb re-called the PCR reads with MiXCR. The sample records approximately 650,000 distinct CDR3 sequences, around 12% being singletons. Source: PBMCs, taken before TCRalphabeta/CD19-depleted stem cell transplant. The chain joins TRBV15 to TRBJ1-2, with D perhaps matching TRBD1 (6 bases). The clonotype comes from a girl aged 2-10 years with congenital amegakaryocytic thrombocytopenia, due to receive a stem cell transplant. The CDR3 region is CATSSRTVNYGYTF. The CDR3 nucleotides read TGTGCCACCAGCAGCCGGACAGTAAACTATGGCTACACCTTC.